Listed below are T cell receptor beta chains from one sample, sequenced in a study of vaccination effects on CD4 cells after COVID-19. TCRdb's table, derived via immunoSEQ multiplex PCR, lists solely in-frame clones and lacks some. The sample has over 60,000 clones; around 74% are singletons. These receptors have no identified antigens. Sequencing was performed on CD4+ T cells from PBMCs cultured with HCoV-229E spike peptides, taken after COVID-19 vaccination. These receptors all stem from a human donor who received a COVID-19 vaccine. The CDR3 runs from the conserved cysteine through the conserved F or W. Each record gives: J gene, CDR3 length, clone size, D gene, V gene, CDR3 protein, CDR3 DNA. A D gene is named only where the DNA matches it firmly. Clone size is not always given. Where it is, it says once, few, many or a class for expanded clones.

TRBJ1-4,15,.,.,TRBV14,CASSQAGLRVEKLFF,TGTGCCAGCAGCCAAGCAGGTTTACGTGTGGAAAAACTGTTTTTT
TRBJ1-3,13,.,.,TRBV10-3,CAISDSQGNTIYF,TGTGCCATCAGTGACAGTCAGGGAAACACCATATATTTT
TRBJ1-2,16,few,.,TRBV28,CASSHYVLRRNYGYTF,TGTGCCAGCAGTCATTACGTACTAAGGAGGAACTATGGCTACACCTTC
TRBJ1-2,17,.,TRBD1,TRBV6-2/TRBV6-3,CASSQFRDRGTRYGYTF,TGTGCCAGCAGCCAATTCCGGGACAGGGGAACCCGTTATGGCTACACCTTC
TRBJ2-1,16,few,.,TRBV6-5,CASSYSMAGVYNEQFF,TGTGCCAGCAGTTACTCGATGGCAGGAGTTTACAATGAGCAGTTCTTC
TRBJ1-2,13,.,TRBD1,TRBV6-5,CASSYDRVGGYTF,TGTGCCAGCAGTTACGACAGGGTCGGCGGCTACACCTTC
TRBJ1-5,17,.,.,TRBV6-1,CASSGTTLGGFNQPQHF,TGTGCCAGCAGTGGGACAACCCTGGGTGGTTTCAATCAGCCCCAGCATTTT
TRBJ2-5,15,.,.,TRBV24-1,CATSDLQGTEETQYF,TGTGCCACCAGTGATTTGCAGGGGACTGAAGAGACCCAGTACTTC
TRBJ1-5,15,.,.,TRBV12-5,CASGLGHGSNQPQHF,TGTGCTAGTGGTTTGGGTCATGGGAGCAATCAGCCCCAGCATTTT
TRBJ1-2,12,.,.,TRBV18,CASSPRDYGYTF,TGTGCCAGCTCACCAAGGGACTATGGCTACACCTTC
TRBJ2-3,14,.,.,TRBV5-4,CASNELSYRVTQYF,TGTGCCAGCAACGAACTTTCTTACAGGGTGACGCAGTATTTT
TRBJ2-3,14,once,.,TRBV7-2,CASSLFVWGDTQYF,TGTGCCAGCAGCTTATTCGTCTGGGGAGATACGCAGTATTTT
TRBJ1-2,13,.,.,TRBV6-9,CASSSLIIYGYTF,TGTGCCAGCAGTTCGCTGATTATCTATGGCTACACCTTC
TRBJ2-4,16,.,.,TRBV7-2,CASSFQGSGAKNIQYF,TGTGCCAGCAGCTTTCAGGGAAGTGGTGCCAAAAACATTCAGTACTTC
TRBJ1-4,16,.,TRBD1,TRBV27,CASSPLDRGSNEKLFF,TGTGCCAGCAGTCCCTTGGACAGGGGATCTAATGAAAAACTGTTTTTT
TRBJ1-2,14,.,TRBD1,TRBV5-1,CASSLTGGDGGYTF,TGCGCCAGCAGCTTGACAGGGGGCGATGGTGGCTACACCTTC
TRBJ2-1,13,.,.,TRBV7-3,CASSPGRRNEQFF,TGTGCCAGCAGCCCTGGCAGGCGGAATGAGCAGTTCTTC
TRBJ2-5,15,once,TRBD1,TRBV5-1,CASSIGTAQRETQYF,TGCGCCAGCAGCATAGGGACAGCCCAGAGAGAGACCCAGTACTTC
TRBJ1-1,13,few,TRBD1,TRBV19,CASSTGGRSEAFF,TGTGCCAGTAGTACAGGGGGACGGTCTGAAGCTTTCTTT
TRBJ1-3,14,.,.,TRBV7-2,CASSLSRAGNTIYF,TGTGCCAGCAGCTTAAGCAGGGCTGGAAACACCATATATTTT
TRBJ1-2,14,.,.,TRBV30,CAWSDAGPRKRLTF,TGTGCCTGGAGCGATGCGGGACCGCGGAAGAGGCTCACCTTC
TRBJ2-5,15,.,.,TRBV3-1/TRBV3-2,CASSQFRQGRETQYF,TGTGCCAGCAGCCAATTCCGCCAGGGGCGAGAGACCCAGTACTTC
TRBJ1-2,15,.,TRBD1,TRBV3-1/TRBV3-2,CASSVVAGGNYGYTF,TGTGCCAGCAGCGTAGTGGCAGGGGGCAACTATGGCTACACCTTC
TRBJ2-3,15,.,TRBD2,TRBV5-1,CASSLMGLAADTQYF,TGCGCCAGCAGCTTGATGGGACTAGCAGCCGATACGCAGTATTTT
TRBJ1-4,15,.,TRBD1,TRBV6-5,CASSWTGAEGEKLFF,TGTGCCAGCAGTTGGACAGGGGCTGAAGGGGAAAAACTGTTTTTT
TRBJ1-2,13,.,TRBD1,TRBV6-5,CASSRGTDYGYTF,TGTGCCAGCAGCCGCGGGACAGACTATGGCTACACCTTC
TRBJ2-5,12,few,TRBD2,TRBV2,CASSELAGAQYF,TGTGCCAGCAGTGAACTAGCGGGGGCCCAGTACTTC
TRBJ1-6,14,.,.,TRBV7-2,CASSLGLFNSPLHF,TGTGCCAGCAGCTTAGGACTGTTTAATTCACCCCTCCACTTT
TRBJ2-4,13,.,.,TRBV15,CATSRGTGSIQYF,TGTGCCACCAGCAGAGGTACAGGGTCCATTCAGTACTTC
TRBJ1-2,12,.,.,TRBV5-1,CASREGSGGYTF,TGCGCCAGCAGGGAGGGAAGCGGTGGCTACACCTTC
TRBJ1-5,17,.,.,TRBV6-2/TRBV6-3,CASSSRGTLAVGQPQHF,TGTGCCAGCAGTAGCCGGGGCACACTGGCGGTGGGTCAGCCCCAGCATTTT
TRBJ1-5,16,once,.,TRBV10-1,CASSECRGTCNQPQHF,TGCGCCAGCAGTGAGTGTCGTGGGACATGCAATCAGCCCCAGCATTTT
TRBJ2-2,15,few,TRBD1,TRBV10-1,CASSEGQGYTGELFF,TGCGCCAGCAGCGAGGGACAGGGGTACACCGGGGAGCTGTTTTTT
TRBJ1-3,17,once,TRBD1,TRBV5-6,CASSSPGQYYSGNTIYF,TGTGCCAGCAGCTCCCCGGGACAGTATTACTCTGGAAACACCATATATTTT
TRBJ1-2,12,.,.,TRBV30,CACPQANYGYTF,TGTGCCTGCCCACAGGCGAACTATGGCTACACCTTC
TRBJ1-6,12,few,.,TRBV3-1/TRBV3-2,CASSQADRALHF,TGTGCCAGCAGCCAGGCGGACAGAGCCCTCCACTTT
TRBJ2-5,14,.,TRBD1,TRBV6-5,CASSTGTGAGTQYF,TGTGCCAGCAGCACCGGGACAGGGGCAGGGACCCAGTACTTC
TRBJ1-6,16,.,.,TRBV5-4,CASSLGGPNYNSPLHF,TGTGCCAGCAGCTTGGGCGGACCAAACTATAATTCACCCCTCCACTTT
TRBJ2-2,13,.,.,TRBV6-1,CASSDVGTGELFF,TGTGCCAGCAGTGACGTAGGAACCGGGGAGCTGTTTTTT
TRBJ2-4,14,.,.,TRBV6-5,CASNTGTVKNIQYF,TGTGCCAGCAACACCGGGACGGTAAAAAACATTCAGTACTTC
TRBJ1-4,14,.,.,TRBV28,CASSIGGVGEKLFF,TGTGCCAGCAGTATAGGGGGTGTTGGCGAAAAACTGTTTTTT
TRBJ1-6,16,.,.,TRBV9,CASSAPRGAYNSPLHF,TGTGCCAGCAGCGCTCCTCGAGGGGCCTATAATTCACCCCTCCACTTT
TRBJ1-2,14,.,TRBD1,TRBV6-4,CASSRTGTNYGYTF,TGTGCCAGTTCACGGACAGGAACTAACTATGGCTACACCTTC
TRBJ1-1,14,medium-sized,.,TRBV3-1/TRBV3-2,CASSQAAGNTEAFF,TGTGCCAGCAGCCAAGCGGCGGGGAACACTGAAGCTTTCTTT
TRBJ1-4,14,.,.,TRBV19,CASSKTGKNEKLFF,TGTGCCAGTAGTAAAACAGGGAAAAATGAAAAACTGTTTTTT
TRBJ2-4,14,once,.,TRBV7-2,CASSLSSGKNIQYF,TGTGCCAGCAGCTTATCGTCGGGCAAAAACATTCAGTACTTC
TRBJ1-5,13,few,.,TRBV11-2,CASSSDRDQPQHF,TGTGCCAGCAGTTCGGACAGAGATCAGCCCCAGCATTTT
TRBJ2-3,15,few,TRBD2,TRBV7-3,CASSLAGGRTDTQYF,TGTGCCAGCAGCTTAGCGGGGGGCCGCACAGATACGCAGTATTTT
TRBJ2-1,14,once,TRBD1,TRBV6-5,CASSYYGTGREQFF,TGTGCCAGCAGTTATTACGGGACAGGTCGTGAGCAGTTCTTC
TRBJ2-3,15,.,TRBD2,TRBV19,CASRGDYLYGNTQYF,TGTGCCAGCAGAGGGGACTACCTATACGGGAATACGCAGTATTTT
TRBJ2-3,15,.,.,TRBV24-1,CATSVGVSDTDTQYF,TGTGCCACCAGTGTCGGGGTGAGTGACACAGATACGCAGTATTTT
TRBJ2-1,16,.,.,TRBV24-1,CATSNVALGSYNEQFF,TGTGCCACCAGTAATGTGGCGTTGGGCTCCTACAATGAGCAGTTCTTC
TRBJ2-5,13,.,TRBD1,TRBV6-5,CATRGRDGETQYF,TGTGCCACCAGGGGGCGGGACGGGGAGACCCAGTACTTC
TRBJ2-3,15,once,TRBD2,TRBV30,CAWSSVAGDLDTQYF,TGTGCCTGGAGTTCGGTAGCGGGGGATTTAGATACGCAGTATTTT
TRBJ2-6,13,.,.,TRBV6-5,CASTRSGANVLTF,TGTGCCAGCACCAGATCTGGGGCCAACGTCCTGACTTTC